This TCR beta chain was observed in a study of blood T cell repertoires in COVID-19. There are 14 residues in the CDR3. Trimming took 0 bases from V and 4 from J, leaving 10 bases between them. Per germline, CDR1 SGDLS and CDR2 YYNGEE. Sequencing was performed with immunoSEQ multiplex PCR; in TCRdb, only in-frame clones are kept and a portion is missing. The repertoire holds roughly 38,000 clones, with 85% as singletons. This sequence was found in a human donor in a cohort sampled during active COVID-19. Material: peripheral blood. V gene TRBV9 combines with J gene TRBJ1-2; tentatively, D is TRBD1 (5 bases). This CDR3 is CASSVDGGGYGYTF. CDR3 sequence (DNA): TGTGCCAGCAGCGTAGACGGGGGGGGCTATGGCTACACCTTC.